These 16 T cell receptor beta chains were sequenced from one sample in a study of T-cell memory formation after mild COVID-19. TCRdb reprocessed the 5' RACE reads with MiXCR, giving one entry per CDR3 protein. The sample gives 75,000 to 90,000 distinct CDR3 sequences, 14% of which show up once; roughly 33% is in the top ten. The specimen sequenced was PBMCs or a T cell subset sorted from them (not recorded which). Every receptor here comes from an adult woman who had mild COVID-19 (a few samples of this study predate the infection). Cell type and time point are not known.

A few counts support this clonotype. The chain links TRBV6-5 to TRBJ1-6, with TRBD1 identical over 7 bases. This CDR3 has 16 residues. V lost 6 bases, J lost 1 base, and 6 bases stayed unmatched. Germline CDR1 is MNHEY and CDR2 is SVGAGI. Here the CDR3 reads CASSLQGWSYNSPLHF. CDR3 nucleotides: TGTGCCAGCAGCCTACAGGGGTGGTCCTATAATTCACCCCTCCACTTT.

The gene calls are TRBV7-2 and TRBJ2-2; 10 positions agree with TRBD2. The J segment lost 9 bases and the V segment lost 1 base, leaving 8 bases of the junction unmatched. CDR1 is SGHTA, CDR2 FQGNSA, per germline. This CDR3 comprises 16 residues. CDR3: CASSLVLAGAGRELFF. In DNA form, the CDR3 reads TGTGCCAGCAGCTTAGTTCTAGCGGGAGCAGGTCGGGAGCTGTTTTTT.

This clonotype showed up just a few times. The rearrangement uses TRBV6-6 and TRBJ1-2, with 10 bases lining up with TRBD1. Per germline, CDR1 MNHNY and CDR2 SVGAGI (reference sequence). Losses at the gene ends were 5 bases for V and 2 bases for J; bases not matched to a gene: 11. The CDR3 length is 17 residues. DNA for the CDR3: TGTGCCAGCAGTCTCCGGGACAGGGGCGAACGGAACTATGGCTACACCTTC. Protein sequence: CASSLRDRGERNYGYTF.

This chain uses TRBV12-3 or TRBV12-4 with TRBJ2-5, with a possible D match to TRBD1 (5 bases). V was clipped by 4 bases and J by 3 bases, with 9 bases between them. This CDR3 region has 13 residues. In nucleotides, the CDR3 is TGTGCCAGCAGTTCGACAGTAGAAGAGACCCAGTACTTC. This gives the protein CASSSTVEETQYF.

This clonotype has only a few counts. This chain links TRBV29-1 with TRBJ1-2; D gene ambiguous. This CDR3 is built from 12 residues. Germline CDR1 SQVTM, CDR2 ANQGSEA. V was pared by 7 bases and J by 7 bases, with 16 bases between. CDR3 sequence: CSGWTELGGYTF. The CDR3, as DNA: TGCAGCGGCTGGACGGAACTAGGTGGCTACACCTTC.

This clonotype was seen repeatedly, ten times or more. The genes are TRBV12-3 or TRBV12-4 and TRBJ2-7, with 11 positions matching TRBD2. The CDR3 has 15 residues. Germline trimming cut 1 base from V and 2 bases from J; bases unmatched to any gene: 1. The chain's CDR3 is CASSLVLAGAYEQYF. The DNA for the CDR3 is TGTGCCAGCAGTTTAGTACTAGCGGGAGCCTACGAGCAGTACTTC.

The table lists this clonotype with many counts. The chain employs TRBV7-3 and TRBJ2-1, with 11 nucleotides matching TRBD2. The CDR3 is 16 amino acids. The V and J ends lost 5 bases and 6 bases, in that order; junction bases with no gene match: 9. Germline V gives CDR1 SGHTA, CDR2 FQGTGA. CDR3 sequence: CASSTSPGTSGNEQFF. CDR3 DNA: TGTGCCAGCAGCACATCCCCCGGGACTAGCGGCAATGAGCAGTTCTTC.

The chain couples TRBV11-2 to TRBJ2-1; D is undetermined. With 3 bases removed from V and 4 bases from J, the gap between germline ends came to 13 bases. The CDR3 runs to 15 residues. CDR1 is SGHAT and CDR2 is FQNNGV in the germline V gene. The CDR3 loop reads CASSFFGNGYNEQFF. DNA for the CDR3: TGTGCCAGCAGCTTCTTCGGCAACGGGTACAATGAGCAGTTCTTC.

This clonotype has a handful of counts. CDR3 nucleotides: TGCGCCAGCAGCCAAGCACGAGGCACAGATACGCAGTATTTT. This codes for CASSQARGTDTQYF. The chain links TRBV4-1 to TRBJ2-3; D unresolved. There are 14 residues in the CDR3. CDR1 and CDR2 from the germline V gene are MGHRA and YSYEKL. Trimming pared 1 base from V and 1 base from J, leaving 6 bases between.

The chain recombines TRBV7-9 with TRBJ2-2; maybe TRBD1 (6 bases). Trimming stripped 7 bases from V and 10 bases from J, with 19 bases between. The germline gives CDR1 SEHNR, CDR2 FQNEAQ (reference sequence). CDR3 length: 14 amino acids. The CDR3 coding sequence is TGTGCCAGCACCTATCCAATGGGGGCCGCGGAGCTGTTTTTT. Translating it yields CASTYPMGAAELFF.

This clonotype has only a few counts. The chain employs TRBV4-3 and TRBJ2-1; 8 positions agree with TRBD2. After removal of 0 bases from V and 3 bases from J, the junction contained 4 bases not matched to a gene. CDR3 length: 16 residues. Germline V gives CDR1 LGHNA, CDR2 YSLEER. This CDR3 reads CASSQESTSDYNEQFF. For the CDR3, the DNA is TGCGCCAGCAGCCAAGAGTCGACTAGCGACTACAATGAGCAGTTCTTC.

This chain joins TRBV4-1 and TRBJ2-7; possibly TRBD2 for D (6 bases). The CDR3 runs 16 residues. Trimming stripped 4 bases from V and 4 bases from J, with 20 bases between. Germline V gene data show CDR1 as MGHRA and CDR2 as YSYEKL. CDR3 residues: CASSPEGRDSRYEQYF. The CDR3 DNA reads TGCGCCAGCAGCCCCGAGGGTAGGGACTCCCGATACGAGCAGTACTTC.

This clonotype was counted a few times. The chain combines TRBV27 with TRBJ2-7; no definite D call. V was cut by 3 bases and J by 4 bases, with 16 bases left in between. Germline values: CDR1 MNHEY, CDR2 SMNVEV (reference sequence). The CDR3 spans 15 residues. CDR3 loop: CASSFRWQDGYEQYF. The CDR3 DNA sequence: TGTGCCAGCAGTTTTAGGTGGCAGGACGGTTACGAGCAGTACTTC.

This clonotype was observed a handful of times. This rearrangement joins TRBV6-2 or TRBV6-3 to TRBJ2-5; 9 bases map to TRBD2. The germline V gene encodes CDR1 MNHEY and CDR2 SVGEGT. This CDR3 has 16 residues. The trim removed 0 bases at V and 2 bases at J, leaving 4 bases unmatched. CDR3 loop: CASSYSLAGRQETQYF. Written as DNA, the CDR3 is TGTGCCAGCAGTTACTCTCTAGCGGGGAGACAAGAGACCCAGTACTTC.

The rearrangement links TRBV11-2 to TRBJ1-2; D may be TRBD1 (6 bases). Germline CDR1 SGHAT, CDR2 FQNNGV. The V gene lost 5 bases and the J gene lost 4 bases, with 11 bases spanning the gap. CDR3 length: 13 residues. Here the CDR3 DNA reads TGTGCCAGCAGCGAAGACAGGATCTATGGCTACACCTTC. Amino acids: CASSEDRIYGYTF.

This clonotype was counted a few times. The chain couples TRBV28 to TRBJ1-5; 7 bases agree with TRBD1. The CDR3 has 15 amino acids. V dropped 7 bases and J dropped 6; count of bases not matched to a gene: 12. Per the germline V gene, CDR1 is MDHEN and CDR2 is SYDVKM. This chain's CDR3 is CASKRDSLGGQPQHF. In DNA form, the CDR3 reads TGTGCCAGCAAGCGGGACAGCCTAGGCGGTCAGCCCCAGCATTTT.